This TCR beta chain was obtained from a study of memory CD8 T cells in hepatitis C reinfection. Across the whole study: NS5B-2841 was targeted by two other double resolvers.

Time point described: late/post reinfection, 12 to 24 weeks after detection. No in vitro expansion preceded TCR sequencing of the sorted cells. Donors came from people who inject drugs enrolled in HEPCO, Canada. Study findings and constraints: Conclusions on public clonotypes and secondary clearance were not definitive with five donors.

The CDR3 totals 14 residues. The germline V gene encodes CDR1 MNHEY and CDR2 SMNVEV (reference sequence). Losses at the gene ends were 1 base for V and 5 bases for J; bases not matched to a gene: 2. Produced via immunoSEQ multiplex PCR; TCRdb's table is partial and in-frame only. The sample consists of roughly 200 clones, around 60% of them appearing once. Sequencing was done on a sample of HCV tetramer-positive CD8+ T cells sorted from blood. This receptor was obtained from a man in his fifties or sixties with hepatitis C virus infection. The J gene is TRBJ1-2, the V gene TRBV27; 9 bases line up with TRBD1. In DNA form, the CDR3 reads TGTGCCAGCAGTTTATTCGGACAGGGGTATGGCTACACCTTC. Translated, it gives CASSLFGQGYGYTF.